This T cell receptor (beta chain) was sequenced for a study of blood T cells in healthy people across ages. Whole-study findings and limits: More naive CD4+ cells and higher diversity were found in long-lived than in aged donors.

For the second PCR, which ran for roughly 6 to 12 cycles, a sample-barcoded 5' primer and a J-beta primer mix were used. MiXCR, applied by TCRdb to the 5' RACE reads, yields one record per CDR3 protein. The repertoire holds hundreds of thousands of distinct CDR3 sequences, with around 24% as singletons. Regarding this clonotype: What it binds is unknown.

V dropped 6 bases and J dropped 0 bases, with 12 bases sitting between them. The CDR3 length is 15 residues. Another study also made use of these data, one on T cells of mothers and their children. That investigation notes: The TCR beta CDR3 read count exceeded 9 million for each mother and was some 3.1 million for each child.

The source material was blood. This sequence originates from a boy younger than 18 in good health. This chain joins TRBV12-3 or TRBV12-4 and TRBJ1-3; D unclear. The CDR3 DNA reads TGTGCCAGCAGCGCGGACGGGAGCTCTGGAAACACCATATATTTT. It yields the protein CASSADGSSGNTIYF.